This TCR beta chain was documented in a study of Graves' ophthalmopathy and Graves' hyperthyroidism. Study as a whole: Ophthalmopathy not arising within 18 months of follow-up defined hyperthyroidism as stable.

The CDR3 covers 13 residues. V was cut by 6 bases and J by 7 bases, with 16 bases left in between. Amplified TCR beta CDR3 regions were obtained using RNA transcripts as template. Following a first-round RT-PCR that used HTBI primers, a second-round multiplex PCR was carried out. MiXCR was run by TCRdb on the multiplex PCR reads, yielding one entry per CDR3 protein. The sample consists of around 1.1 million distinct CDR3 sequences, 35% to 40% of them appearing once. The receptor comes from an adult man with Graves' hyperthyroidism. Specimen: peripheral blood or thyroid tissue (not recorded which). This rearrangement joins TRBV12-3 or TRBV12-4 to TRBJ2-7; the D gene is possibly TRBD2 (6 bases). The CDR3 coding sequence is TGTGCCAGCAGCTTAACTCCAGGGAGGGAGCAGTACTTC. Protein sequence: CASSLTPGREQYF.